The sample holds many counts of the clone carrying this T cell receptor (beta chain). Its antigen is still unknown. One junction end disagrees with the germline gene, perhaps due to a read error. The data were obtained in a study of T cell repertoires in cytomegalovirus infection. A single record per CDR3 protein comes from TCRdb applying MiXCR to the reads. In the table there are approximately 76,000 distinct CDR3 sequences, roughly 25% of which are singletons. The CDR3 consists of 15 residues. The germline gives CDR1 SSHAT, CDR2 FNYEAQ (reference sequence). The sequences come from CD8+ T cells from cultured PBMCs, collected from culture after CMV antigen stimulation. The receptor comes from a human donor in good health (CMV status not recorded). Some clones in this sample may be carry-over from other donors' samples. The chain recombines TRBV7-7 with TRBJ2-1; D perhaps matches TRBD1 (5 bases). The CDR3 region is CASSLGPQGYNEQFF. CDR3 coding DNA: TGTGCTAGCAGCTTAGGGCCTCAGGGTTACAATGAGCAGTTCTTC.